The entry below gives a single T cell receptor beta chain sequence along with its context. As yet, its antigen is unknown. The CDR3 is 16 residues long. CDR1 SGHRS and CDR2 YFSETQ come from the germline V gene. Trimming at V came to 3 bases and at J to 4 bases, leaving 11 bases not matched to a gene. The data are from a study of cytomegalovirus exposure and HLA in healthy donors. Study-level findings and limits: Owing to their indistinguishability, certain V segments, notably TRBV6-2 and TRBV6-3, were excluded. A missense DCLRE1C variant was associated with V- and J-gene trimming of TCR beta chains in a later analysis, and an independent cohort replicated the association. Immune exposure information available was restricted to CMV serostatus.

Amplification used 60 Vbeta primers and 13 Jbeta primers. Measured with immunoSEQ multiplex PCR; TCRdb has only the in-frame clones, and not every one. The sample yields about 120,000 clones, 65% to 85% seen once. This sequence was found in a man aged 25 to 40 in good health and CMV-seropositive. Input material: PBMCs. This sequence joins TRBV5-1 and TRBJ1-1; 8 nucleotides match TRBD1. The CDR3: CASSSTRTGIVTEAFF. DNA for the CDR3: TGCGCCAGCAGCTCGACCCGGACAGGGATAGTCACTGAAGCTTTCTTT. Filled out from reference TRBV5-1 and TRBJ1-1, the complete variable domain reads KAGVTQTPRYLIKTRGQQVTLSCSPISGHRSVSWYQQTPGQGLQFLFEYFSETQRNKGNFPGRFSGRQFSNSRSEMNVSTLELGDSALYLCASSSTRTGIVTEAFFGQGTRLTVV.